The 20 T cell receptor beta chains presented below share a single source sample, sequenced in a study of regulatory T cells in long-lasting Graves disease. CDR3 regions were amplified by Arm-PCR using iRepertoire HTBI primers to build TCR beta libraries. TCRdb re-derived calls from the multiplex PCR reads in MiXCR, one entry per CDR3 protein. The sample has about 430,000 distinct CDR3 sequences, 21% seen once; the top ten hold 14%. This sample's time point: persistent/refractory GD, antithyroid drugs over 5 years with positive TRAb. The TCR library used RNA extracted from PBMCs. The sequencing used peripheral blood mononuclear cells (PBMCs), collected when the disease was refractory, from a patient treated with antithyroid drugs. Receptors originate from a female donor with Graves disease.

This clonotype showed up many times. Here the CDR3 reads CASSEPANYGYTF. The CDR3 nucleotides read TGTGCCAGCAGTGAACCCGCCAACTATGGCTACACCTTC. The V gene is TRBV2, the J gene TRBJ1-2; no firm D call. Trimming left V 2 bases short and J 2 bases short, with 6 bases between. Per the germline V gene, CDR1 is SNHLY and CDR2 is FYNNEI. CDR3 length equals 13 residues.

This clonotype was counted at least ten times. The chain joins TRBV2 to TRBJ2-7, with a possible D match to TRBD1 (6 bases). Germline-derived CDR1 and CDR2 are SNHLY and FYNNEI. V dropped 0 bases and J dropped 7 bases, with 10 bases sitting between them. The CDR3 covers 13 residues. CDR3 in amino acids: CASSEASGTEQYF. For the CDR3, the DNA is TGTGCCAGCAGTGAAGCGTCCGGGACAGAGCAGTACTTC.

V is TRBV10-3 and J is TRBJ2-1; 7 bases fit TRBD2. CDR1 and CDR2 (germline): ENHRY, SYGVKD. V lost 10 bases, J lost 3 bases, and 3 bases stayed unmatched. There are 12 residues in the CDR3. The CDR3 DNA sequence: TGTGCCACTAGCGGTAACTACAATGAGCAGTTCTTC. It codes for CATSGNYNEQFF.

This clonotype was counted a few times. This chain uses TRBV20-1 with TRBJ2-2; D gene uncertain. CDR3 length: 17 residues. V lost 3 bases and J 0 bases, leaving 17 bases between the germline ends. Germline lookup yields CDR1 DFQATT and CDR2 SNEGSKA (reference sequence). The CDR3 DNA is TGCAGTGCTAGGACCAGCCAAGGATTCGCGAACACCGGGGAGCTGTTTTTT. Its translation: CSARTSQGFANTGELFF.

At least ten counts were recorded for this clonotype. This chain links TRBV27 with TRBJ2-3; either TRBD1 or TRBD2 may fit D (6 bases each). The CDR3 covers 14 residues. Germline V gene data show CDR1 as MNHEY and CDR2 as SMNVEV (reference sequence). The V end was cut by 10 bases, the J end by 1 base, with 15 bases between. CDR3 nucleotides: TGTGCCACCAGAAGGGGGGAGGGCACAGATACGCAGTATTTT. This codes for CATRRGEGTDTQYF.

This clonotype was counted between two and nine times. One end of the junction is discordant with germline, which a read error may explain. The CDR3 nucleotides read TGCAGTGCTAGAGAACCGGGACCAAGAACCGCTTTT. Residues: CSAREPGPRTAF. The genes are TRBV20-1 and TRBJ1-1, with D perhaps TRBD1 (5 bases). Germline lookup yields CDR1 DFQATT and CDR2 SNEGSKA (reference sequence). The CDR3 extends over 12 amino acids.

This clonotype was observed a handful of times. The rearrangement uses TRBV20-1 and TRBJ1-2; no reliable D call. The CDR3 has 14 amino acids. CDR1 and CDR2 from the germline V gene are DFQATT and SNEGSKA (reference sequence). V was shortened by 5 bases and J by 4 bases, with 17 bases between the two germline ends. CDR3 region: CSARTASRFYGYTF. CDR3 nucleotides: TGCAGTGCTCGGACCGCCTCGAGGTTCTATGGCTACACCTTC.

This clonotype was seen more than once but under ten times. This chain joins TRBV18 and TRBJ1-5; TRBD1 is a possible D gene (6 bases). Germline V gene sequence: CDR1 KGHSH, CDR2 LQKENI. V was pared by 0 bases and J by 4 bases, with 16 bases between. The CDR3 length is 17 residues. CDR3 in amino acids: CASSPPGLGRGNQPQHF. The CDR3 region has the DNA TGTGCCAGCTCACCACCGGGTCTAGGCAGGGGTAATCAGCCCCAGCATTTT.

The chain recombines TRBV30 with TRBJ2-7; possibly TRBD1 for D (6 bases). This CDR3 has 13 amino acids. V lost 2 bases and J lost 1, with 9 bases in between. Germline CDR1 reads GTSNPN; CDR2 reads SVGIG (reference sequence). The chain's CDR3 is CAWSLGQSYEQYF. For the CDR3, the DNA is TGTGCCTGGAGTCTCGGACAGTCCTACGAGCAGTACTTC.

This clonotype was seen a few times. The chain has TRBV14 and TRBJ2-7, with TRBD2 as a possible D gene (6 bases). This CDR3 contains 14 residues. V lost 0 bases and J lost 7, with 13 bases in between. In germline, CDR1 is SGHDN, CDR2 FVKESK. Here the CDR3 reads CASSQDVSAGEQYF. The CDR3 DNA is TGTGCCAGCAGCCAAGATGTTTCGGCGGGAGAGCAGTACTTC.

The rearrangement uses TRBV11-2 and TRBJ2-1, with 8 bases matching TRBD2. CDR3 size: 15 residues. Losses at the gene ends were 5 bases for V and 6 bases for J; bases not matched to a gene: 9. Germline V lookup: CDR1 SGHAT, CDR2 FQNNGV. CDR3 loop: CASSAISGSVNEQFF. CDR3 DNA sequence: TGTGCCAGCAGCGCTATCAGCGGGAGTGTCAATGAGCAGTTCTTC. The full variable domain, completed using reference TRBV11-2 and TRBJ2-1, is EAGVAQSPRYKIIEKRQSVAFWCNPISGHATLYWYQQILGQGPKLLIQFQNNGVVDDSQLPKDRFSAERLKGVDSTLKIQPAKLEDSAVYLCASSAISGSVNEQFFGPGTRLTVL.

This clonotype was seen only a few times. The chain combines TRBV6-5 with TRBJ1-5; D not resolved. The V and J ends lost 0 bases and 1 base respectively, with 7 bases between them. CDR3 length: 15 amino acids. From germline, CDR1 is MNHEY and CDR2 SVGAGI. The CDR3 bases are TGTGCCAGCAGTTACTCGATGGGAAGCAATCAGCCCCAGCATTTT. Translation gives CASSYSMGSNQPQHF.

V usage is TRBV6-9 and J usage is TRBJ2-7; 8 nucleotides line up with TRBD1. The CDR3 is 15 amino acids. Germline V gene data show CDR1 as MNHGY and CDR2 as SVAAGI. Trimming cost V 3 bases and J 1 base; bases outside gene matches: 5. The CDR3 reads CASSYRQGPSYEQYF. The CDR3 DNA sequence: TGTGCCAGCAGTTACCGACAGGGGCCTTCCTACGAGCAGTACTTC.

The table lists this clonotype with many counts. The chain uses TRBV7-8 and TRBJ2-2; TRBD2 matches 9 bases. Germline loops: CDR1 SGHVS, CDR2 FQNEAQ. J was trimmed by 8 bases and V by 5 bases; bases with no gene match: 15. CDR3 length equals 17 residues. CDR3 in DNA: TGTGCCAGCAGCCCTTTTCCTAGCGGGACGGGGAGGGGGGAGCTGTTTTTT. Encoded protein: CASSPFPSGTGRGELFF.

This clonotype has ten or more counts. The chain joins TRBV28 to TRBJ2-7; D is possibly TRBD1 (6 bases). V was shortened by 3 bases and J by 0 bases, with 12 bases between the two germline ends. CDR3 length equals 15 residues. Germline V gene lookup returns CDR1 MDHEN and CDR2 SYDVKM. The CDR3 reads CASSLGQGSSYEQYF. The CDR3 nucleotides read TGTGCCAGCAGTTTGGGTCAGGGGAGCTCCTACGAGCAGTACTTC.

The V call is TRBV10-3, the J call TRBJ2-6, with TRBD2 identical over 15 bases. This CDR3 has 17 residues. CDR1 is ENHRY and CDR2 is SYGVKD in the germline V gene. The ends lost 5 bases at V and 3 bases at J; junction bases unmatched: 2. CDR3 protein: CAISRTSGRVGANVLTF. DNA for the CDR3: TGTGCCATCAGTCGGACTAGCGGGAGGGTTGGGGCCAACGTCCTGACTTTC.

V is TRBV7-8 and J is TRBJ1-1; D not resolved. Germline assignment: CDR1 SGHVS and CDR2 FQNEAQ. The ends were cut back, 1 base at V and 4 bases at J, with 7 bases in the middle. The CDR3 totals 13 residues. The CDR3 loop reads CASSLEVATEAFF. The CDR3 DNA is TGTGCCAGCAGCTTAGAAGTAGCCACTGAAGCTTTCTTT.

Note on this clonotype: A much larger clone differs by one base, so this may be a read error. The rearrangement joins TRBV25-1 to TRBJ2-1; D is ambiguous. CDR1 is MGHDK and CDR2 is SYGVNS in the germline V gene. V lost 0 bases and J 9 bases, leaving 12 bases between the germline ends. The CDR3 runs to 14 residues. The CDR3 here is CASSEYYGSPEQFF. The CDR3 nucleotides are TGTGCCAGCAGTGAATACTACGGCTCCCCTGAGCAGTTCTTC. Full variable domain (rest looked up from reference TRBV25-1 and TRBJ2-1): EADIYQTPRYLVIGTGKKITLECSQTMGHDKMYWYQQDPGMELHLIHYSYGVNSTEKGDLSSESTVSRIRTEHFPLTLESARPSHTSQYLCASSEYYGSPEQFFGPGTRLTVL.

This clonotype was picked up many times. The rearrangement uses TRBV12-3 or TRBV12-4 and TRBJ1-1, with D tentatively TRBD1 (5 bases). The CDR3 length is 14 residues. V was trimmed by 2 bases and J by 4 bases, leaving 11 bases between them. CDR3 sequence reads: CASSLSRRATEAFF. The CDR3 DNA follows: TGTGCCAGCAGTTTAAGTCGCAGGGCCACTGAAGCTTTCTTT.

With respect to this clonotype: One end of the junction varies from germline; a read error may be responsible. This chain joins TRBV28 and TRBJ2-7; 7 bases fit TRBD1. The CDR3 length is 12 residues. The germline gives CDR1 MDHEN, CDR2 SYDVKM. CDR3 protein: CASRRQGYEQCF. CDR3 coding DNA: TGTGCCAGTAGGAGACAGGGCTACGAGCAGTGCTTC.